The entry below gives a single TCR beta chain sequence along with its context. What it binds is not known. Losses at the gene ends were 3 bases for V and 2 bases for J; bases not matched to a gene: 5. Germline loops: CDR1 SEHNR, CDR2 FQNEAQ (reference sequence). This CDR3 is built from 15 residues. It was with a sample-barcoded 5' primer and a J-beta primer mix that a second PCR of about 6 to 12 cycles was run. TCRdb used MiXCR to reprocess the 5' RACE reads, holding one entry per CDR3 protein. This sample has 800,000 to 1,300,000 distinct CDR3 sequences; about 23% occur once, and the top ten carry around 0.75%. The data originate from a study of blood T cells in healthy people across ages. Broader study findings: PBMCs left unsorted prevented a conclusive naive versus antigen-experienced comparison.

The authors extracted at least 5.5 micrograms of total RNA per sample. In addition, the sample was reused for a study of T cells of mothers and their children. From that report: Mothers and children who were related shared slightly more overlap than unrelated pairs, but not significantly more.

The sequence was obtained from a girl aged 2 to 10 in good health. What was sequenced was blood. The rearrangement links TRBV7-9 to TRBJ2-7, with 9 bases identical to TRBD1. CDR3 protein: CASSLGTGNAYEQYF. Here the CDR3 DNA reads TGTGCCAGCAGCTTGGGGACAGGGAACGCCTACGAGCAGTACTTC.